The 11 T cell receptor beta chains below come from one sample, sequenced in a study of response to subunit inactivated influenza vaccine. Using its own MiXCR run on the RT-PCR reads, TCRdb lists one record per CDR3 protein. The sample lists around 750,000 distinct CDR3 sequences, 20% to 25% occurring once. Sequenced material: PBMCs from blood, taken around 5 days after vaccination. The receptors come from a man aged 50 to 60 who received an inactivated influenza vaccine.

Only a few counts were recorded for this clonotype. The rearrangement links TRBV12-3 or TRBV12-4 to TRBJ2-5, with a possible D match to TRBD2 (6 bases). This CDR3 is built from 15 residues. Trimming shortened V by 5 bases and J by 4 bases, and 17 bases separated the two germline ends. This CDR3 reads CASSPLTSHGETQYF. As DNA, the CDR3 is TGTGCCAGCAGTCCACTGACTAGTCATGGAGAGACCCAGTACTTC.

The chain joins TRBV5-1 to TRBJ1-2, with TRBD1 matching over 10 bases. There are 16 residues in the CDR3. V lost 4 bases, J lost 0 bases, and 6 bases stayed unmatched. Germline CDR1 SGHRS, CDR2 YFSETQ. The DNA for the CDR3 is TGCGCCAGCAGCCTGACCGGGACAGGGGCTAACTATGGCTACACCTTC. Its protein product is CASSLTGTGANYGYTF. Using reference TRBV5-1 and TRBJ1-2 for the parts outside the CDR3, the full variable domain is KAGVTQTPRYLIKTRGQQVTLSCSPISGHRSVSWYQQTPGQGLQFLFEYFSETQRNKGNFPGRFSGRQFSNSRSEMNVSTLELGDSALYLCASSLTGTGANYGYTFGSGTRLTVV.

CDR3 coding DNA: TGTGCCAGTAGTACTCTACCGGGACAGGGAGACTACGAGCAGTACTTC. Translation: CASSTLPGQGDYEQYF. This rearrangement joins TRBV19 to TRBJ2-7; 9 bases fit TRBD1. The CDR3 is 16 residues long. V gave up 4 bases and J gave up 3 bases; unmatched junction bases: 10. Germline V gene data show CDR1 as LNHDA and CDR2 as SQIVND (reference sequence). Full variable domain (remainder filled in from reference TRBV19 and TRBJ2-7): DGGITQSPKYLFRKEGQNVTLSCEQNLNHDAMYWYRQDPGQGLRLIYYSQIVNDFQKGDIAEGYSVSREKKESFPLTVTSAQKNPTAFYLCASSTLPGQGDYEQYFGPGTRLTVT.

This chain uses TRBV7-2 with TRBJ2-7, with D possibly being TRBD1 or TRBD2 (5 bases each). Trimming removed 3 bases at V and 2 bases at J, with 11 bases between. The germline V gene encodes CDR1 SGHTA and CDR2 FQGNSA. The CDR3 runs to 14 residues. CDR3 residues: CASSFPGTTYEQYF. The CDR3 nucleotides read TGTGCCAGCAGCTTCCCGGGGACCACCTACGAGCAGTACTTC.

This chain links TRBV11-2 with TRBJ2-1, with unresolved D. CDR1 SGHAT and CDR2 FQNNGV come from the germline V gene. Trimming removed 5 bases from V and 1 base from J, with 21 bases in between. This CDR3 spans 18 amino acids. The CDR3 protein is CASSRVPIKNPSYNEQFF. In DNA form, the CDR3 reads TGTGCCAGCAGCAGGGTCCCTATAAAAAATCCTTCCTACAATGAGCAGTTCTTC.

This clonotype was detected a few times. This chain joins TRBV6-1 and TRBJ2-3; tentative D call: TRBD2 (7 bases). Germline values: CDR1 MNHNS, CDR2 SASEGT. V was pared by 8 bases and J by 5 bases, with 14 bases between. The CDR3 runs 13 residues. CDR3 nucleotide sequence: TGTGCCAGCGGGAGGGTAGGGGGAGATACGCAGTATTTT. This translates into CASGRVGGDTQYF.

The chain links TRBV28 to TRBJ2-7; possible D gene TRBD1, 6 bases. Germline V gives CDR1 MDHEN, CDR2 SYDVKM. Trimming shortened V by 4 bases and J by 3 bases, and 13 bases separated the two germline ends. This CDR3 comprises 14 residues. CDR3 loop: CASSSPGQIYEQYF. The CDR3 DNA is TGTGCCAGCAGTTCACCGGGACAAATCTACGAGCAGTACTTC.

This chain links TRBV11-2 with TRBJ1-1, with 11 nucleotides matching TRBD1. The CDR3 spans 18 residues. The germline CDR1 and CDR2 sequences are SGHAT and FQNNGV. The trim removed 4 bases at V and 0 bases at J, leaving 10 bases unmatched. The CDR3 loop reads CASSSPGQGVSLNTEAFF. CDR3 DNA: TGTGCCAGCAGCTCACCGGGACAGGGGGTCTCATTGAACACTGAAGCTTTCTTT.

The rearrangement uses TRBV28 and TRBJ1-1, with unresolved D. The CDR3 contains 13 residues. V lost 3 bases to trimming and J lost 4 bases, with 9 bases between them. The germline CDR1 and CDR2 sequences are MDHEN and SYDVKM. CDR3 in DNA: TGTGCCAGCAGTTTTGGGAGGAGCACTGAAGCTTTCTTT. This encodes CASSFGRSTEAFF. The full variable domain, completed using reference TRBV28 and TRBJ1-1, is DVKVTQSSRYLVKRTGEKVFLECVQDMDHENMFWYRQDPGLGLRLIYFSYDVKMKEKGDIPEGYSVSREKKERFSLILESASTNQTSMYLCASSFGRSTEAFFGQGTRLTVV.

This sequence joins TRBV7-9 and TRBJ2-7; D is uncertain. Germline V gene lookup returns CDR1 SEHNR and CDR2 FQNEAQ (reference sequence). V lost 5 bases, J lost 0 bases, and 8 bases lay in between. The CDR3 loop spans 13 amino acids. CDR3 DNA sequence: TGTGCCAGCAGCCCTACAGACTCCTACGAGCAGTACTTC. Its protein is CASSPTDSYEQYF.

The table lists this clonotype with many counts. The rearrangement joins TRBV28 to TRBJ1-5; 8 nucleotides match TRBD1. The length of the CDR3 is 14 residues. The V gene's germline CDR1 is MDHEN and CDR2 SYDVKM. J gave up 2 bases and V 6 bases, and 3 bases lay outside the gene matches. CDR3 protein: CASSMGQGNQPQHF. The CDR3 nucleotides are TGTGCCAGCAGCATGGGACAGGGCAATCAGCCCCAGCATTTT.